This T cell receptor (beta chain) stems from a study of human versus mouse CDR3 diversity and MHC coevolution. Points from the study as a whole: The lowest clonal inequality scores came from most of the three human donors.

CDR1 and CDR2 from the germline V gene are SEHNR and FQNEAQ (reference sequence). The CDR3 totals 16 residues. V shed 5 bases and J shed 4 bases, with 18 bases lying between them. As to this clone: The antigen remains undetermined.

Here immunoSEQ multiplex PCR was the method, and the copy in TCRdb shows in-frame clones only, minus some. The sample shows about 77,000 clones, 92% of them seen only once. The chain carries TRBV7-9 and TRBJ2-1; D might be TRBD2 (6 bases). The TCR was taken from a person between 25 and 70 years old in good health. The sample was naive CD4+ T cells from blood. Subset described: CD45RO-negative CD62L-positive naive CD4 T cells. CDR3: CASSRRLEAGYNEQFF. DNA of the CDR3: TGTGCCAGCAGCCGGCGTCTTGAGGCGGGGTACAATGAGCAGTTCTTC.